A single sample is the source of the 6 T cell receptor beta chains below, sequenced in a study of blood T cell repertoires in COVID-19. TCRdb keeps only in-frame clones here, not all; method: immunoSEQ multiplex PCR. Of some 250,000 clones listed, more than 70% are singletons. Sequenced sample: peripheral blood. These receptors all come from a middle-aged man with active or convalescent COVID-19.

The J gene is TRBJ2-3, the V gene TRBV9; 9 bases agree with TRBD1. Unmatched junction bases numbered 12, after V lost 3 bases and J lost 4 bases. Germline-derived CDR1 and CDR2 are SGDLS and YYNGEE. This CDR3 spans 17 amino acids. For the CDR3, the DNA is TGTGCCAGCAGCGCTTGGGTCCCGGGACAGGGTGCAGATACGCAGTATTTT. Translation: CASSAWVPGQGADTQYF.

This CDR3 reads CAWSGGTRGYTF. The CDR3 nucleotides read TGTGCCTGGAGTGGAGGCACCCGTGGCTACACCTTC. The chain has TRBV30 and TRBJ1-2, with unresolved D. Trimming stripped 1 base from V and 7 bases from J, with 10 bases between. Germline lookup yields CDR1 GTSNPN and CDR2 SVGIG (reference sequence). This CDR3 has 12 residues.

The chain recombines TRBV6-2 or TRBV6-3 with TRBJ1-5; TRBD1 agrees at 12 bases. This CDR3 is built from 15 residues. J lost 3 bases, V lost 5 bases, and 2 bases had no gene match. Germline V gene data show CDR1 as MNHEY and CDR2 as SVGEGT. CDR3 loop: CASSRGQGANQPQHF. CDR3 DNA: TGTGCCAGCAGTAGGGGACAGGGGGCCAATCAGCCCCAGCATTTT.

The CDR3 coding sequence is TGTGCCTGTACGGGGGGCCCAGATACGCAGTATTTT. Translating gives CACTGGPDTQYF. This rearrangement joins TRBV30 to TRBJ2-3, with D possibly matching TRBD2 (7 bases). Looked up from germline, CDR1 is GTSNPN and CDR2 is SVGIG (reference sequence). V gave up 6 bases and J gave up 4 bases, with 11 bases separating them. CDR3 size: 12 residues.

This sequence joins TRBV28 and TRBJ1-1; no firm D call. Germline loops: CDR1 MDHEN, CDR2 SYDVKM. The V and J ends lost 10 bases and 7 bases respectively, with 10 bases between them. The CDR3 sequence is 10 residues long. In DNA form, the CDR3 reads TGTGCCACCTCGGAGAGTGAAGCTTTCTTT. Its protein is CATSESEAFF.

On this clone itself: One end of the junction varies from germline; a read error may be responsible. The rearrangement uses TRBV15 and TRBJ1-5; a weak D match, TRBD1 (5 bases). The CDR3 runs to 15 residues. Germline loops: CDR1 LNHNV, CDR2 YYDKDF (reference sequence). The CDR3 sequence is CATSSGQISNQPRHF. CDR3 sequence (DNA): TGTGCCACCAGCTCAGGGCAGATTAGCAATCAGCCCCGGCATTTT.